The T cell receptor beta chain described here comes from a study of persistence of HIV-infected CD4 T cells. Turning to the study itself: CD4+ T cells responding to CMV or HIV-1 Gag were isolated.

V was trimmed by 3 bases and J by 3 bases, leaving 9 bases between them. The CDR3 runs to 13 residues. In germline, CDR1 is KGHSH, CDR2 LQKENI. Of note for this clone: Its antigen remains unknown.

Whole-study findings and limits: Degenerate expanded CDR3beta sequences were enriched among CMV- and Gag-responding cells. CMV- and Gag-responding cells had lower TCRbeta richness than CD3/CD28-responding cells.

Overlapping HIV-1 Gag 15-mer peptides at approximately 0.96 ug per peptide per mL were used. CD40L/CD69 double-negative CD45RO-high memory CD4+ T cells were collected. The immunoSEQ assay was version 4, run in survey mode. The table came from immunoSEQ multiplex PCR; TCRdb's copy has only in-frame clones and leaves some out. The sample holds about 64,000 clones, over 60% seen once. Sequencing was performed on CD4+ T cells sorted from PBMCs after roughly 18-hour stimulation, taken from a patient who received antiretroviral therapy. The source is an adult man with HIV who was CMV-seropositive. The chain carries TRBV18 and TRBJ2-7; TRBD1 might be the D (6 bases). The CDR3, as DNA: TGTGCCAGCTCACCGACAGGAAACTACGAGCAGTACTTC. Translation gives CASSPTGNYEQYF. Based on the CDR3 plus reference TRBV18 and TRBJ2-7, the full variable domain is NAGVMQNPRHLVRRRGQEARLRCSPMKGHSHVYWYRQLPEEGLKFMVYLQKENIIDESGMPKERFSAEFPKEGPSILRIQQVVRGDSAAYFCASSPTGNYEQYFGPGTRLTVT.